This T cell receptor (beta chain) derives from a study of blood T cell repertoires in COVID-19. Overall study: PBMCs, B-cell-depleted T cells, or T cells were the source of the cDNA or gDNA that made up the material.

Measured with immunoSEQ multiplex PCR; TCRdb has only the in-frame clones, and not every one. The sample lists around 330,000 clones; about 91% were seen once. The V end was cut by 5 bases, the J end by 7 bases, with 20 bases between. The CDR3 covers 16 residues. Germline V gene lookup returns CDR1 LGHNA and CDR2 YSLEER. In assigning cohorts, the study relied on participant-reported clinical history. Symptom resolution, clearance, or two negative PCRs marked donors in Cohort 3 as recovered. This sequence was found in a woman aged 40 to 55 who had recovered from COVID-19. The sample consisted of PBMCs or T cells enriched from blood (not recorded which). V is TRBV4-3 and J is TRBJ1-4; possible D gene TRBD1, 6 bases. CDR3 residues: CASSSSVRGGPEKLFF. Written as DNA, the CDR3 is TGCGCCAGCAGCTCAAGTGTTAGGGGGGGGCCTGAAAAACTGTTTTTT.